The following is a T cell receptor beta chain sequence with its context. Its specificity is unknown. This sample was taken from a study of identical twins. Study-level findings and limits: Some out-of-frame alpha sequences were shared by twins, and these showed excess low generation probability. Conclusions came from cross-sectional statistical analysis, not from following the same donors.

In germline, CDR1 is SGDLS, CDR2 YYNGEE. This CDR3 contains 14 residues. Trimming removed 4 bases from V and 4 bases from J, with 12 bases in between. Template switching added a universal primer site; cDNA carried unique molecular identifiers. Via MiXCR, TCRdb re-called the 5' RACE reads, giving one row per CDR3 protein. Of about 890,000 distinct CDR3 sequences listed, roughly an eighth are singletons. The same specimen was also included in a second study, on yellow fever vaccine responses in identical twins.

Sequenced input: PBMCs. The V call is TRBV9, the J call TRBJ2-1, with a possible D match to TRBD2 (6 bases). The sequence was collected from a woman between 18 and 30 years old in good health. The CDR3 protein is CASSHSGGYNEQFF. CDR3 in DNA: TGTGCCAGCAGCCATAGCGGAGGTTACAATGAGCAGTTCTTC.